A selection of T cell receptor beta chains follows, all from one sample in a study of blood T cells in healthy people across ages. MiXCR, applied by TCRdb to the 5' RACE reads, yields one record per CDR3 protein. The sample includes some 1.1 million distinct CDR3 sequences, around two fifths of them seen just once. Sample: blood. The receptors were sampled from a man younger than 35 in good health. Each CDR3 is given with its conserved first and last residue. Fields, in order: clone size, V gene, J gene, D gene, CDR3 protein, CDR3 DNA. D genes are given only for firm matches. Some rows have no size entry. The others give once, few or many, or a class for an expanded clone.

few	TRBV6-1	TRBJ1-4	.	CASSPVGLDRPGFEKLFF	TGTGCCAGCAGTCCGGTAGGGCTCGACAGACCCGGATTTGAAAAACTGTTTTTT
.	TRBV20-1	TRBJ2-3	.	CSARDGRDTDTQYF	TGCAGTGCTAGGGACGGCCGGGACACAGATACGCAGTATTTT
.	TRBV7-2	TRBJ2-7	.	CASSLAYSYEQYF	TGTGCCAGCAGCTTAGCCTACTCCTACGAGCAGTACTTC
.	TRBV4-1	TRBJ1-1	.	CASSPLGQRNTEAFF	TGCGCCAGCAGCCCCCTCGGGCAGAGAAACACTGAAGCTTTCTTT
few	TRBV9	TRBJ1-2	TRBD1	CASSVVRDRGEAGYTF	TGTGCCAGCAGCGTAGTTCGGGACAGGGGTGAGGCTGGCTACACCTTC
.	TRBV20-1	TRBJ2-2	.	CSAPRGSGELFF	TGCAGTGCACCTAGGGGGTCCGGGGAGCTGTTTTTT
.	TRBV25-1	TRBJ2-7	.	CASSEGGGGYKQYF	TGTGCCAGCAGTGAAGGGGGAGGGGGCTACAAGCAGTACTTC
many	TRBV25-1	TRBJ1-1	.	CASSQGLGEAFF	TGTGCCAGCAGTCAGGGCCTCGGTGAAGCTTTCTTT
few	TRBV2	TRBJ1-2	.	CASLASIDDGYTF	TGTGCCAGCCTGGCCTCGATAGACGATGGCTACACCTTC
.	TRBV28	TRBJ2-7	TRBD1	CASSSGTARRAYEQYF	TGTGCCAGCAGTTCCGGGACAGCAAGGAGAGCCTACGAGCAGTACTTC
.	TRBV4-3	TRBJ1-2	.	CASSPWEGSNYGYTF	TGCGCCAGCAGCCCGTGGGAGGGATCTAACTATGGCTACACCTTC
.	TRBV12-3/TRBV12-4	TRBJ1-2	.	CASLDYGGYTF	TGTGCCAGCTTAGACTATGGTGGCTACACCTTC
.	TRBV7-2	TRBJ1-2	.	CASSLAYTVYGYTF	TGTGCCAGCAGCTTAGCGTACACAGTTTATGGCTACACCTTC
.	TRBV12-3/TRBV12-4	TRBJ2-1	TRBD1	CASSLFPTLDRAAEQFF	TGTGCCAGCAGTTTATTCCCAACCCTCGACAGGGCTGCGGAGCAGTTCTTC
.	TRBV2	TRBJ2-1	.	CASSGDPGPPHNEQVF	TGTGCCAGCAGTGGAGACCCGGGACCCCCGCACAATGAGCAGGTCTTC
.	TRBV6-6	TRBJ2-5	TRBD1	CASSLPGQFEAQYF	TGTGCCAGCTCCCTTCCGGGACAGTTCGAGGCCCAGTACTTC
few	TRBV20-1	TRBJ1-4	.	CSAIQTGEKLFF	TGCAGTGCTATCCAGACAGGAGAAAAACTGTTTTTT
few	TRBV10-3	TRBJ1-5	.	CAISDYNQPQHF	TGTGCCATCAGTGACTACAATCAGCCCCAGCATTTT
.	TRBV2	TRBJ1-5	TRBD1	CARGQASNQPQHF	TGTGCCAGGGGACAGGCTAGCAATCAGCCCCAGCATTTT
few	TRBV9	TRBJ2-7	.	CASSQEQGWTYNEQYF	TGTGCCAGCAGCCAAGAGCAGGGTTGGACCTACAATGAGCAGTACTTC
few	TRBV6-4	TRBJ2-1	.	CASSESRAYYNEQFF	TGTGCCAGCAGTGAGAGCAGGGCCTATTACAATGAGCAGTTCTTC
few	TRBV4-2	TRBJ1-2	.	CASSQDRTNTYGYTF	TGTGCCAGCAGCCAAGATCGAACAAACACTTATGGCTACACCTTC
.	TRBV6-2/TRBV6-3	TRBJ1-1	TRBD1	CASSGQGAGTEAFF	TGTGCCAGCAGCGGTCAGGGGGCAGGGACTGAAGCTTTCTTT
few	TRBV20-1	TRBJ2-1	TRBD1	CSAETGYSLHEQFF	TGCAGTGCGGAGACAGGGTATTCCCTCCATGAGCAGTTCTTC
.	TRBV4-3	TRBJ2-3	.	CASSQGGQDTDTQYF	TGCGCCAGCAGCCAGGGCGGGCAGGACACAGATACGCAGTATTTT
.	TRBV6-5	TRBJ1-1	.	CASSLQSRATEAFF	TGTGCCAGCAGTTTACAGAGCCGAGCCACTGAAGCTTTCTTT
few	TRBV7-2	TRBJ1-1	.	CASSLWFMEAFF	TGTGCCAGCAGCTTATGGTTCATGGAAGCTTTCTTT
.	TRBV12-3/TRBV12-4	TRBJ2-5	TRBD2	CASRDSGRHNEQYF	TGTGCCAGCAGGGATAGCGGGAGACACAATGAGCAGTACTTC
.	TRBV29-1	TRBJ1-2	TRBD1	CSVDRRQGDGYTF	TGCAGCGTTGACAGGCGACAGGGAGATGGCTACACCTTC
.	TRBV3-1	TRBJ2-4	.	CASSRGKDSGWQYF	TGTGCCAGCAGCCGGGGCAAGGACTCAGGATGGCAGTACTTC
few	TRBV7-8	TRBJ2-4	.	CASSHTRGWDIQYF	TGTGCCAGCAGCCATACTAGAGGGTGGGACATTCAGTACTTC
.	TRBV5-1	TRBJ1-6	TRBD1	CAGSLGGQGRSPLHF	TGCGCCGGCAGCTTGGGGGGACAGGGACGATCACCCCTCCACTTT
.	TRBV4-3	TRBJ2-3	.	CASSQDIGGGGTDTQYF	TGCGCCAGCAGCCAAGATATCGGGGGCGGAGGGACAGATACGCAGTATTTT
few	TRBV7-2	TRBJ2-2	.	CASSLNGGENTGELFF	TGTGCCAGCAGCTTAAATGGGGGCGAGAACACCGGGGAGCTGTTTTTT
.	TRBV29-1	TRBJ2-5	TRBD2	CSVELGGGSQETQYF	TGCAGCGTTGAATTAGGCGGGGGGAGCCAAGAGACCCAGTACTTC
few	TRBV4-2	TRBJ2-1	TRBD2	CASSQDPGSGGYNEQFF	TGTGCCAGCAGCCAAGATCCCGGTAGCGGGGGCTACAATGAGCAGTTCTTC
.	TRBV12-3/TRBV12-4	TRBJ1-3	TRBD1	CASRPTGAVSGNTIYF	TGTGCCAGCAGACCTACAGGGGCCGTCTCTGGAAACACCATATATTTT
few	TRBV7-9	TRBJ2-1	.	CASRRVGEQFF	TGTGCCAGCAGACGCGTTGGGGAGCAGTTCTTC
.	TRBV5-1	TRBJ2-2	.	CASSEGAYTGELFF	TGCGCCAGCTCGGAGGGGGCGTACACCGGGGAGCTGTTTTTT
few	TRBV6-2/TRBV6-3	TRBJ1-2	.	CASTLRFLDGYTF	TGTGCCAGCACGCTCCGGTTTTTGGATGGCTACACCTTC
few	TRBV12-3/TRBV12-4	TRBJ1-1	.	CASSRWTTEAFF	TGTGCCAGCAGTCGGTGGACAACTGAAGCTTTCTTT
few	TRBV5-1	TRBJ2-2	.	CASSIRAGVAAGELFF	TGCGCCAGCAGCATACGTGCTGGGGTCGCCGCCGGGGAGCTGTTTTTT
.	TRBV5-1	TRBJ2-5	TRBD1	CASSIGQGPPEQYF	TGCGCCAGCAGCATCGGACAGGGTCCCCCAGAGCAGTACTTC
once	TRBV12-3/TRBV12-4	TRBJ2-7	TRBD1	CASSDGTGGGGRYF	TGTGCCAGCAGTGACGGGACAGGGGGCGGAGGTCGGTACTTC
.	TRBV12-3/TRBV12-4	TRBJ1-1	.	CASSLNGRGPNTEAFF	TGTGCCAGCAGTTTAAACGGCCGGGGCCCGAACACTGAAGCTTTCTTT
.	TRBV4-3	TRBJ2-3	TRBD1	CASSQRQGAQSTDTQYF	TGCGCCAGCAGCCAACGACAGGGGGCTCAGAGCACAGATACGCAGTATTTT
few	TRBV6-5	TRBJ1-5	.	CASSRTAPNQPQHF	TGTGCCAGCAGCCGGACAGCGCCAAATCAGCCCCAGCATTTT
.	TRBV20-1	TRBJ2-1	TRBD1	CSAKSGQGYNEQFF	TGCAGTGCTAAGTCTGGACAGGGCTACAATGAGCAGTTCTTC